This TCR beta chain comes out of a study of identical twins. Germline loops: CDR1 SEHNR, CDR2 FQNEAQ (reference sequence). The V gene end was trimmed by 4 bases and the J gene end by 3 bases; junction bases not matched to a gene: 4. CDR3 length: 14 residues. In its sample, this clonotype was seen a few times. Its antigen is still unknown. Regarding the study as a whole: Out-of-frame alpha sequences shared by twins showed excess low generation probability.

Template switching created a universal primer site, and the cDNA included unique molecular identifiers. TCRdb called the 5' RACE reads again in MiXCR, with one record for every CDR3 protein. Of roughly 750,000 distinct CDR3 sequences in the sample, 21% were seen once. Another study also made use of these data, one on T cells expressing NK-cell markers. That report adds: Most of the eight sequenced donors were classified as HCMV-seropositive, and one was classified as seronegative. Six donors had dominant NKG2C+ clonotypes that comprised roughly 1.0-7.0% of their CD8+ T cells.

The sequenced sample consisted of PBMCs. The chain joins TRBV7-9 to TRBJ2-7, with 9 bases matching TRBD2. The receptor's source is a woman younger than 30 in good health. The CDR3 here is CASSSVAGVYEQYF. Written as DNA, the CDR3 is TGTGCCAGCAGCTCCGTAGCGGGGGTCTACGAGCAGTACTTC.